This record looks at one TCR beta chain sequence and its context. This specimen belongs to a study of OX40 agonist ivuxolimab in advanced cancers. Overall study: Ivuxolimab, which patients received intravenously every 2 weeks, was dosed at 0.01 to 10 mg/kg.

Data came from immunoSEQ multiplex PCR; TCRdb stores just in-frame clones and leaves some out. The table shows 100,000 or so clones, with approximately 90% occurring only once. V lost 3 bases to trimming and J lost 10 bases; unmatched junction nucleotides: 6. The CDR3 loop spans 13 amino acids. Germline values: CDR1 SGHAT, CDR2 FQDESV (reference sequence). The gene calls are TRBV11-1 and TRBJ2-7, with 10 bases lining up with TRBD2. This receptor was taken from an adult with an advanced solid tumor such as melanoma, head and neck, liver or kidney cancer. Here the sequenced sample was CD4+ or CD8+ T cells sorted from blood, taken in a trial of the OX40 agonist ivuxolimab. The CDR3 DNA follows: TGTGCCAGCAGCTTCGCTAGCGGGAGTCCCCAGTACTTC. This encodes CASSFASGSPQYF. The full variable domain, in which reference TRBV11-1 and TRBJ2-7 provide the parts outside the CDR3, is EAEVAQSPRYKITEKSQAVAFWCDPISGHATLYWYRQILGQGPELLVQFQDESVVDDSQLPKDRFSAERLKGVDSTLKIQPAELGDSAMYLCASSFASGSPQYFGPGTRLTVT.